The 20 T cell receptor beta chains below all came from one sample that was sequenced in a study of cytomegalovirus exposure and HLA in healthy donors. With 60 Vbeta and 13 Jbeta primers, the PCR was carried out. Clones were sequenced by immunoSEQ multiplex PCR, and TCRdb holds only the in-frame ones, with some missing. The sample holds roughly 230,000 clones, 70% to 90% seen once. Sequencing was carried out using PBMCs. These receptors were collected from a girl aged 2 to 9 in good health and CMV-seronegative.

The rearrangement joins TRBV18 to TRBJ2-1, with TRBD2 matching 9 bases. Looked up from germline, CDR1 is KGHSH and CDR2 is LQKENI. The trim removed 3 bases at V and 4 bases at J, leaving 13 bases unmatched. This CDR3 region has 18 residues. CDR3 bases: TGTGCCAGCTCACCCGAAACCCCACTGGCGGGGGGGTACAATGAGCAGTTCTTC. Residues: CASSPETPLAGGYNEQFF.

This clone was found a few times. The chain couples TRBV11-2 to TRBJ2-5; 7 bases are a match to TRBD1. With 11 bases clipped from V and 5 bases from J, the junction kept 8 bases outside the gene matches. This CDR3 is 12 amino acids long. CDR1 is SGHAT and CDR2 is FQNNGV in the germline V gene. The chain's CDR3 is CAVGQGEETQYF. In DNA form, the CDR3 reads TGTGCCGTGGGGCAGGGGGAGGAGACCCAGTACTTC.

The V gene is TRBV6-6, the J gene TRBJ2-4; TRBD1 agrees at 7 bases. This CDR3 is 14 amino acids long. The junction had 4 bases not matched to a gene; V was cut back by 7 bases and J by 1 base. Looked up from germline, CDR1 is MNHNY and CDR2 is SVGAGI (reference sequence). This CDR3 reads CASNKQGAKNIQYF. DNA of the CDR3: TGTGCCAGCAACAAACAGGGGGCCAAAAACATTCAGTACTTC.

With regard to this clone: The same CDR3 also results from other DNA sequences found in this sample. This chain uses TRBV5-1 with TRBJ1-1, with D tentatively TRBD1 (5 bases). The CDR3 has 13 residues. The ends were cut back, 0 bases at V and 3 bases at J, with 6 bases in the middle. Germline CDR1 reads SGHRS; CDR2 reads YFSETQ. The CDR3: CASSLVGDTEAFF. The CDR3 coding sequence is TGCGCCAGCAGCTTGGTAGGGGACACTGAAGCTTTCTTT.

The chain couples TRBV11-3 to TRBJ1-3; the D is unclear. Deletions cut 1 base from V and 0 bases from J, with 7 bases between. Germline V gene sequence: CDR1 SGHNT, CDR2 YENEEA. This CDR3 spans 15 amino acids. For the CDR3, the DNA is TGTGCCAGCAGCTTAGGGCAGGCCTCTGGAAACACCATATATTTT. This encodes CASSLGQASGNTIYF. Complete variable domain (other parts from reference TRBV11-3 and TRBJ1-3): EAGVVQSPRYKIIEKKQPVAFWCNPISGHNTLYWYLQNLGQGPELLIRYENEEAVDDSQLPKDRFSAERLKGVDSTLKIQPAELGDSAVYLCASSLGQASGNTIYFGEGSWLTVV.

The V call is TRBV10-2, the J call TRBJ1-4; tentatively, D is TRBD1 (6 bases). CDR1 is WSHSY and CDR2 is SAAADI in the germline V gene. The CDR3 extends over 14 amino acids. Trimming cost V 6 bases and J 8 bases, with 16 bases left between them. The CDR3 here is CASRGSGTIEKLFF. CDR3 nucleotide sequence: TGCGCCAGCAGGGGTTCCGGGACAATCGAAAAACTGTTTTTT.

This chain joins TRBV30 and TRBJ1-6; no clear D gene. This CDR3 is built from 13 residues. Trimming cost V 5 bases and J 0 bases, with 5 bases left between them. Germline V CDR1 and CDR2: GTSNPN, SVGIG (reference sequence). CDR3 in DNA: TGTGCCTGGGGACTCTCCTATAATTCACCCCTCCACTTT. Protein product: CAWGLSYNSPLHF.

This chain joins TRBV29-1 and TRBJ2-3; 10 bases fit TRBD2. The V and J ends lost 3 bases and 1 base, in that order; junction bases with no gene match: 10. CDR3 length: 17 residues. Germline values: CDR1 SQVTM, CDR2 ANQGSEA. The CDR3 sequence is CSVDSFSGTSGTDTQYF. The CDR3 bases are TGCAGCGTTGATTCTTTCTCCGGGACTAGCGGCACAGATACGCAGTATTTT.

The CDR3 DNA reads TGTGCCAGCAGTGTCCGCGGGGCCTCCTACGAGCAGTACTTC. The encoded protein is CASSVRGASYEQYF. The chain couples TRBV6-1 to TRBJ2-7; D is possibly TRBD2 (6 bases). CDR3 length equals 14 residues. Deletions cut 4 bases from V and 0 bases from J, with 10 bases between. The germline V gene has CDR1 MNHNS and CDR2 SASEGT.

The table lists this clone with a count of one. The chain recombines TRBV6-1 with TRBJ1-5; tentatively, D is TRBD1 (6 bases). The CDR3 length is 15 residues. Germline-derived CDR1 and CDR2 are MNHNS and SASEGT. V was clipped by 7 bases and J by 7 bases, with 20 bases between them. The CDR3 DNA reads as TGTGCCAGCAAGCTCGGCGCAGGGGAGGGGCAGCCCCAGCATTTT. This translates into CASKLGAGEGQPQHF.

This rearrangement joins TRBV29-1 to TRBJ2-1; tentatively, D is TRBD1 (5 bases). Germline CDR1 and CDR2: SQVTM and ANQGSEA. This CDR3 has 14 amino acids. V dropped 6 bases and J dropped 4 bases, with 16 bases sitting between them. The CDR3, as DNA: TGCAGCGTGGGTGACAGCCTCGGGTACAATGAGCAGTTCTTC. It yields the protein CSVGDSLGYNEQFF.

The chain combines TRBV7-2 with TRBJ2-3; 9 nucleotides align to TRBD2. V gave up 1 base and J gave up 2 bases; unmatched junction bases: 4. The CDR3 runs to 16 residues. The V gene's germline CDR1 is SGHTA and CDR2 FQGNSA. The CDR3 protein is CASSLVASGITDTQYF. CDR3 nucleotides: TGTGCCAGCAGCTTAGTGGCTAGCGGGATCACAGATACGCAGTATTTT.

This rearrangement joins TRBV7-8 to TRBJ2-1, with D tentatively TRBD1 (6 bases). CDR1 and CDR2 from the germline V gene are SGHVS and FQNEAQ. This CDR3 spans 14 amino acids. V lost 5 bases and J 2 bases, leaving 10 bases between the germline ends. The CDR3 is CASSPYRAYNEQFF. The CDR3, as DNA: TGTGCCAGCAGCCCTTACAGGGCCTACAATGAGCAGTTCTTC.

This sequence joins TRBV15 and TRBJ2-7, with 7 nucleotides matching TRBD1. This CDR3 is built from 15 residues. Germline V gene lookup returns CDR1 LNHNV and CDR2 YYDKDF (reference sequence). The V and J ends lost 1 base and 2 bases, in that order; junction bases with no gene match: 5. DNA for the CDR3: TGTGCCACCAGCAGAGGGAAGACAGGGACCTACGAGCAGTACTTC. It yields the protein CATSRGKTGTYEQYF.

The rearrangement links TRBV4-2 to TRBJ2-3; D may be TRBD2 (5 bases). V lost 0 bases to trimming and J lost 0 bases, with 7 bases between them. This CDR3 spans 15 amino acids. CDR1 and CDR2 from the germline V gene are LGHNA and YNFKEQ. The CDR3: CASSQDQRSTDTQYF. In DNA form, the CDR3 reads TGTGCCAGCAGCCAAGATCAGCGGAGCACAGATACGCAGTATTTT.

The chain recombines TRBV6-1 with TRBJ2-7, with 10 bases aligning to TRBD2. Looked up from germline, CDR1 is MNHNS and CDR2 is SASEGT. CDR3 length equals 13 residues. V dropped 8 bases and J dropped 3; count of bases not matched to a gene: 4. In DNA form, the CDR3 reads TGTGCCAGCCTAGCGGGAGTACGCTACGAGCAGTACTTC. Residues: CASLAGVRYEQYF.

In its sample, this clone was seen a few times. The V call is TRBV2, the J call TRBJ1-2; the D is unclear. The V gene's germline CDR1 is SNHLY and CDR2 FYNNEI. V lost 3 bases to trimming and J lost 4 bases, with 6 bases between them. The CDR3 loop spans 12 amino acids. The CDR3 bases are TGTGCCAGCAGTGATCAGTTCTATGGCTACACCTTC. Translation gives CASSDQFYGYTF.

This chain links TRBV29-1 with TRBJ2-1; D uncertain. V was pared by 1 base and J by 0 bases, with 13 bases between. The CDR3 loop spans 16 amino acids. Looked up from germline, CDR1 is SQVTM and CDR2 is ANQGSEA. The CDR3 bases are TGCAGCGTTGAAGGCTTAGCCAAGAGCTCCTACAATGAGCAGTTCTTC. This encodes CSVEGLAKSSYNEQFF.

This clone has more than one count but fewer than ten. J is TRBJ2-4 and V is TRBV2, with 9 bases identical to TRBD1. This CDR3 is 17 amino acids long. V was clipped by 7 bases and J by 3 bases; unmatched bases: 13. Germline-derived CDR1 and CDR2 are SNHLY and FYNNEI. The CDR3 is CASKGGPGQGSKNIQYF. The CDR3 nucleotides are TGTGCCAGCAAGGGGGGCCCGGGACAGGGAAGCAAAAACATTCAGTACTTC.

The rearrangement uses TRBV29-1 and TRBJ1-1; D might be TRBD1 (6 bases). Germline V gene data show CDR1 as SQVTM and CDR2 as ANQGSEA. The CDR3 is 15 amino acids. Trimming took off 3 bases at V and 0 bases at J, with 14 bases between the two ends. CDR3 sequence: CSVESRRTVNTEAFF. CDR3 DNA: TGCAGCGTTGAGTCTAGAAGGACAGTGAACACTGAAGCTTTCTTT.